This is a list of T cell receptor beta chains from one sample in a study of identical twins. MiXCR was run by TCRdb on the 5' RACE reads, yielding one entry per CDR3 protein. The sample records about 530,000 distinct CDR3 sequences, 13% to 15% being singletons. The same sample was also studied in work on yellow fever vaccine responses in identical twins.

Sample: CD4+ T cells sorted from blood. These receptors were taken from a young woman in good health. Each CDR3 is given with its conserved first and last residue. D genes are given only for firm matches. Not all rows give a size; the values are once, few, many and, for expanded clones, a class.

>TRBJ1-1|-|-|TRBV3-1
CASSYGRGEAFF
TGTGCCAGCAGCTACGGACGGGGTGAAGCTTTCTTT
>TRBJ2-7|-|-|TRBV7-3
CASSLGLDYEQYF
TGTGCCAGCAGCTTAGGCCTAGACTACGAGCAGTACTTC
>TRBJ2-1|few|-|TRBV28
CASSLGIGTLSSYNEQFF
TGTGCCAGCAGTTTAGGGATAGGGACGTTGAGCTCCTACAATGAGCAGTTCTTC
>TRBJ2-3|-|TRBD2|TRBV3-1
CASSQDRGLAGGSSTDTQYF
TGTGCCAGCAGCCAAGATCGGGGACTAGCGGGAGGGTCTAGCACAGATACGCAGTATTTT
>TRBJ2-2|-|TRBD1|TRBV18
CASSPSGTGLAGELFF
TGTGCCAGCTCACCTTCCGGGACAGGGCTTGCCGGGGAGCTGTTTTTT
>TRBJ2-5|-|-|TRBV5-6
CASSLYGEGAETQYF
TGTGCCAGCAGCTTGTATGGCGAAGGGGCTGAGACCCAGTACTTC
>TRBJ2-3|few|-|TRBV12-3/TRBV12-4
CASRPGSQEPQYF
TGTGCCAGCAGACCCGGCTCCCAAGAGCCGCAGTATTTT
>TRBJ2-5|many|-|TRBV24-1
CATSDFRGTQYF
TGTGCCACCAGTGATTTCCGGGGGACCCAGTACTTC
>TRBJ2-1|many|TRBD2|TRBV12-3/TRBV12-4
CASAGGIRFF
TGTGCCAGCGCGGGGGGGATCCGCTTCTTC
>TRBJ2-3|-|-|TRBV10-2
CASKESHSTDTQYF
TGCGCCAGCAAAGAATCACATAGCACAGATACGCAGTATTTT